The 18 T cell receptor beta chains reported below all come from one sample, sequenced in a study of STAT3 mutations in large granular lymphocyte leukemia. The study, taken as a whole, reports: At least one immunodominant TCR beta clonotype appeared in every T-cell large granular lymphocyte leukemia patient.

The table came from immunoSEQ multiplex PCR; TCRdb's copy has only in-frame clones and leaves some out. The sample yields roughly 40,000 clones, more than 70% seen once. These receptors lack a known antigen. Input material: PBMCs. Receptors originate from a human donor with T large granular lymphocyte leukemia. Some clones in this sample may be carry-over from other donors' samples.

The chain carries TRBV28 and TRBJ2-7; possible D gene TRBD1, 7 bases. The V end was cut by 3 bases, the J end by 3 bases, with 12 bases between. The germline V gene encodes CDR1 MDHEN and CDR2 SYDVKM. This CDR3 spans 14 amino acids. CDR3: CASSFGQGGYEQYV. CDR3 nucleotide sequence: TGTGCCAGCAGTTTTGGGCAGGGGGGCTACGAGCAGTACGTC.

This clone was counted between two and nine times. The CDR3 here is CASSPTGELFF. Here the CDR3 DNA reads TGTGCCAGCAGCCCTACCGGGGAGCTGTTTTTT. The chain links TRBV7-2 to TRBJ2-2; D is undetermined. The CDR3 is 11 residues long. V was shortened by 5 bases and J by 5 bases, with 3 bases between the two germline ends. Germline CDR1 reads SGHTA; CDR2 reads FQGNSA.

This clone was seen only once. This chain links TRBV6-5 with TRBJ2-7, with 7 bases that match TRBD1. This CDR3 has 14 residues. Germline V CDR1 and CDR2: MNHEY, SVGAGI. With V trimmed by 5 bases and J by 2 bases, 6 bases remained unmatched. The CDR3 sequence: CASSPGTDTYEQYV. The DNA of the CDR3 is TGTGCCAGCAGTCCCGGGACAGACACCTACGAGCAGTACGTC.

This chain connects TRBV9 to TRBJ2-3, with TRBD2 identical over 13 bases. This CDR3 comprises 19 residues. Germline V gene data show CDR1 as SGDLS and CDR2 as YYNGEE. J was trimmed by 2 bases and V by 3 bases; bases with no gene match: 12. CDR3 DNA sequence: TGTGCCAGCAGCGCAAGACTAGCGGGGGGTTTGTGGGACACAGATACGCAGTATTTT. Its protein product is CASSARLAGGLWDTDTQYF.

The sample holds a few counts of this clone. The rearrangement links TRBV7-9 to TRBJ1-3; a possible D gene is TRBD1 (5 bases). CDR3 length: 16 residues. Trimming stripped 0 bases from V and 0 bases from J, with 9 bases between. The V gene's germline CDR1 is SEHNR and CDR2 FQNEAQ (reference sequence). The CDR3 loop is CASSLALGLSGNTIYF. CDR3 DNA: TGTGCCAGCAGCTTAGCGCTGGGGCTCTCTGGAAACACCATATATTTT.

The gene calls are TRBV6-6 and TRBJ1-5; 7 bases line up with TRBD1. Germline loops: CDR1 MNHNY, CDR2 SVGAGI (reference sequence). The CDR3 runs 13 residues. The trim removed 11 bases at V and 3 bases at J, leaving 7 bases unmatched. The CDR3 loop is CASRDSHNQPQHF. CDR3 DNA: TGTGCCTCACGGGACAGCCACAATCAGCCCCAGCATTTT.

The rearrangement joins TRBV7-8 to TRBJ2-3; TRBD1 or TRBD2 may be the D gene (6 bases each). Germline V CDR1 and CDR2: SGHVS, FQNEAQ. V shed 0 bases and J shed 0 bases, with 10 bases lying between them. CDR3 length: 16 residues. The CDR3 loop reads CASSLAGGRSTDTQYF. DNA for the CDR3: TGTGCCAGCAGCTTAGCGGGGGGCCGGAGCACAGATACGCAGTATTTT.

With respect to this clone: A junction end diverges from the germline sequence, so it may reflect a read error. This rearrangement joins TRBV7-9 to TRBJ1-1; 7 bases match TRBD1. Germline CDR1 is SEHNR and CDR2 is FQNEAQ (reference sequence). The CDR3 is 14 residues long. DNA for the CDR3: TGTGCCAGCAGCGCCACACAGGGGAACCCTGAAGCTTTCTTT. Translating gives CASSATQGNPEAFF.

This rearrangement joins TRBV4-1 to TRBJ2-2; D is unclear. CDR3 length equals 13 residues. Germline assignment: CDR1 MGHRA and CDR2 YSYEKL. The V end was cut by 4 bases, the J end by 5 bases, with 8 bases between. CDR3 sequence reads: CASSPLATGELFF. For the CDR3, the DNA is TGCGCCAGCAGCCCGCTCGCTACCGGGGAGCTGTTTTTT.

The chain uses TRBV18 and TRBJ2-5; TRBD2 might be the D (5 bases). V was pared by 10 bases and J by 4 bases, with 13 bases between. Germline CDR1 reads KGHSH; CDR2 reads LQKENI. CDR3 length: 12 residues. CDR3 coding DNA: TGTGCCACCGCGAAGAGGGTAGAGACCCAGTACTTC. Amino acids: CATAKRVETQYF.

The chain carries TRBV4-2 and TRBJ1-4, with TRBD1 matching 10 bases. The CDR3 has 16 residues. From germline, CDR1 is LGHNA and CDR2 YNFKEQ. The J segment lost 6 bases and the V segment lost 0 bases, leaving 4 bases of the junction unmatched. CDR3 DNA: TGTGCCAGCAGCCAAGATAAAGGGACAGGGGATGAAAAACTGTTTTTT. It yields the protein CASSQDKGTGDEKLFF.

The chain recombines TRBV6-5 with TRBJ1-2; D may be TRBD1 (5 bases). Germline V gene data show CDR1 as MNHEY and CDR2 as SVGAGI. The V gene lost 5 bases and the J gene lost 4 bases, with 14 bases spanning the gap. This CDR3 region has 14 residues. CDR3 in DNA: TGTGCCAGCAGTGCTACAGGATTAGGCTATGGCTACACCTTC. Translated: CASSATGLGYGYTF.

The gene calls are TRBV7-9 and TRBJ1-1; D remains unclear. The CDR3 is 13 amino acids. Germline V gene lookup returns CDR1 SEHNR and CDR2 FQNEAQ (reference sequence). V lost 3 bases to trimming and J lost 5 bases, with 10 bases between them. The CDR3 coding sequence is TGTGCCAGCAGCTTTTTTATTAGAACTGAAGCTTTCTTT. Translated: CASSFFIRTEAFF.

The chain couples TRBV6-5 to TRBJ1-5, with TRBD1 identical over 9 bases. Trimming at V came to 3 bases and at J to 4 bases, leaving 1 base not matched to a gene. In germline, CDR1 is MNHEY, CDR2 SVGAGI. The CDR3 is 14 residues long. The CDR3 protein is CASSYGTGNQPQHF. The CDR3 region has the DNA TGTGCCAGCAGTTATGGGACAGGGAATCAGCCCCAGCATTTT.

The chain links TRBV5-1 to TRBJ2-3; 10 bases are shared with TRBD2. CDR1 is SGHRS, CDR2 YFSETQ, per germline. The CDR3 is made up of 15 amino acids. J was trimmed by 5 bases and V by 2 bases; bases with no gene match: 5. The CDR3 nucleotides are TGCGCCAGCAGCTTAAGCGGGGGGGCCAGAGATACGCAGTATTTT. It specifies CASSLSGGARDTQYF.

The table lists this clone with a few counts. The rearrangement links TRBV5-1 to TRBJ1-2, with D possibly matching TRBD1 (5 bases). The CDR3 has 13 residues. Germline assignment: CDR1 SGHRS and CDR2 YFSETQ. V lost 2 bases and J 6 bases, leaving 11 bases between the germline ends. The CDR3 protein is CASSFGGADGYTF. In DNA form, the CDR3 reads TGCGCCAGCAGCTTCGGAGGGGCCGATGGCTACACCTTC.

The rearrangement joins TRBV27 to TRBJ2-3, with D hard to call. The CDR3 contains 13 residues. The germline V and J ends were trimmed by 5 bases and 0 bases, with 6 bases remaining between them. The germline CDR1 and CDR2 sequences are MNHEY and SMNVEV (reference sequence). CDR3 protein: CASSPSSTDTQYF. The CDR3 region has the DNA TGTGCCAGCAGTCCATCTAGCACAGATACGCAGTATTTT.

The genes are TRBV6-5 and TRBJ1-5, with D hard to call. The CDR3 extends over 15 amino acids. In germline, CDR1 is MNHEY, CDR2 SVGAGI. Between the trimmed V and J ends, which lost 0 bases and 3 bases, there was a span of 9 bases. The CDR3 protein is CASSYSRGSNQPQHF. In DNA form, the CDR3 reads TGTGCCAGCAGTTACTCGCGAGGATCCAATCAGCCCCAGCATTTT.